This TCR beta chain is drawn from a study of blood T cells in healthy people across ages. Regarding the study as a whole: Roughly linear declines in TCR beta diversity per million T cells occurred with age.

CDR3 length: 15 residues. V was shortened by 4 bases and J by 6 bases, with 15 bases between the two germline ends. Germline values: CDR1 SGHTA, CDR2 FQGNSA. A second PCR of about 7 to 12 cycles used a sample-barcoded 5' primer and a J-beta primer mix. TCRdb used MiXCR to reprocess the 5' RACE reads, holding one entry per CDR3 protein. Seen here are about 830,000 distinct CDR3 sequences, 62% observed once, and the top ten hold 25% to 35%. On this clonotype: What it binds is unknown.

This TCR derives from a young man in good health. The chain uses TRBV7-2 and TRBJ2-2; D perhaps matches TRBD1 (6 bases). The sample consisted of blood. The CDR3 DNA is TGTGCCAGCAGCTCTCAGAACAGGGTAGCCGGGGAGCTGTTTTTT. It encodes CASSSQNRVAGELFF. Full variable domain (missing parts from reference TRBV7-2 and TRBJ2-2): GAGVSQSPSNKVTEKGKDVELRCDPISGHTALYWYRQSLGQGLEFLIYFQGNSAPDKSGLPSDRFSAERTGGSVSTLTIQRTQQEDSAVYLCASSSQNRVAGELFFGEGSRLTVL.